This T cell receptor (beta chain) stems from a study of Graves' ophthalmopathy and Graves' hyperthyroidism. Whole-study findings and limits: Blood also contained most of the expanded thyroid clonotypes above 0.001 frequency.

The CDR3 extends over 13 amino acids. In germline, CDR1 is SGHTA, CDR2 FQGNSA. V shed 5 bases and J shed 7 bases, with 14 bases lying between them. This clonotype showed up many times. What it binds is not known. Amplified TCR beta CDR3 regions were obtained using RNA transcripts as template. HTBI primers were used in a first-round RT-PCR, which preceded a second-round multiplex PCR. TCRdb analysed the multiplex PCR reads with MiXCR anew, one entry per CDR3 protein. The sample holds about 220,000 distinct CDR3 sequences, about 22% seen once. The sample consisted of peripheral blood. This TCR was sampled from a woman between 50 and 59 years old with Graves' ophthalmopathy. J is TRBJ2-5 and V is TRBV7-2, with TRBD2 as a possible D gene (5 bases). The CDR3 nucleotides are TGTGCCAGCAGCGGGAGTATCTACGGGACCCAGTACTTC. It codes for CASSGSIYGTQYF.